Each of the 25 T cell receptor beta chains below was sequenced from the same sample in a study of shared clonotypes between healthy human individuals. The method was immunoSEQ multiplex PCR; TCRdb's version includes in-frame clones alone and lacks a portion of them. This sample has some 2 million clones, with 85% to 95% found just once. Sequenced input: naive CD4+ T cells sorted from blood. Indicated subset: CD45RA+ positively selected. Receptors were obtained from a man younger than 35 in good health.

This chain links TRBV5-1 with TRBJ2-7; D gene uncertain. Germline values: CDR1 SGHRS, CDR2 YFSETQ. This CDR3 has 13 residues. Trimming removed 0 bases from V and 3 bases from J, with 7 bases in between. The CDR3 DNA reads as TGCGCCAGCAGCTTGGACGTGGTCTACGAGCAGTACTTC. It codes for CASSLDVVYEQYF.

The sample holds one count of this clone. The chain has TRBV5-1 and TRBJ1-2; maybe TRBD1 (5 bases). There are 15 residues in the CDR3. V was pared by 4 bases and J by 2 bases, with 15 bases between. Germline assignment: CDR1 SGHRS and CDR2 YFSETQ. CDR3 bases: TGCGCCAGCAGCCTTACGGGACTGATAAACTATGGCTACACCTTC. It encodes CASSLTGLINYGYTF.

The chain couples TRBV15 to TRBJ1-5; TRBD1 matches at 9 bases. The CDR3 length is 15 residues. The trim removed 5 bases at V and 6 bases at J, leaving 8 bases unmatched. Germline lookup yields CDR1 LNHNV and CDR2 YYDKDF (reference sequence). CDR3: CATSARDRVGQPQHF. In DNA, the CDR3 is TGTGCCACCAGCGCCCGGGACAGGGTTGGTCAGCCCCAGCATTTT. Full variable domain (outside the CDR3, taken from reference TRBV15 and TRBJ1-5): DAMVIQNPRYQVTQFGKPVTLSCSQTLNHNVMYWYQQKSSQAPKLLFHYYDKDFNNEADTPDNFQSRRPNTSFCFLDIRSPGLGDTAMYLCATSARDRVGQPQHFGDGTRLSIL.

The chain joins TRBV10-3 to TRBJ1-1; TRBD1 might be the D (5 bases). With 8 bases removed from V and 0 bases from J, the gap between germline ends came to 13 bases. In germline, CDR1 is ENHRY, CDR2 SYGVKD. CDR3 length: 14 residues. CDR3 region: CAISLGDLNTEAFF. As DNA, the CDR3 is TGTGCCATCTCCCTTGGGGACCTGAACACTGAAGCTTTCTTT.

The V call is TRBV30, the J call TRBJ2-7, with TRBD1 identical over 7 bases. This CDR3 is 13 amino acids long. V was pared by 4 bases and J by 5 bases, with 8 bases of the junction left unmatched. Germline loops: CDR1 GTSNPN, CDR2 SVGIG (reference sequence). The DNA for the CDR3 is TGTGCCTGGAAGCCGGACAGGAAGAACGAGCAGTACTTC. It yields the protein CAWKPDRKNEQYF.

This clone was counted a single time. The CDR3 is CASSRRDGGGYTF. The CDR3, as DNA: TGTGCCAGCAGCCGCCGGGATGGGGGTGGCTACACCTTC. The chain joins TRBV7-3 to TRBJ1-2; D possibly corresponds to TRBD1 (5 bases). This CDR3 spans 13 amino acids. Germline assignment: CDR1 SGHTA and CDR2 FQGTGA. The ends were cut back, 5 bases at V and 7 bases at J, with 14 bases in the middle.

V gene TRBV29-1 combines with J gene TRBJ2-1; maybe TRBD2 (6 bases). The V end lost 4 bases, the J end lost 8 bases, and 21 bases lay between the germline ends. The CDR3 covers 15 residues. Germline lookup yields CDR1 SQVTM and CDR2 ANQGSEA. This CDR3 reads CSVATLAGSVDEQFF. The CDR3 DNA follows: TGCAGCGTTGCCACCTTGGCGGGGTCGGTCGATGAGCAGTTCTTC.

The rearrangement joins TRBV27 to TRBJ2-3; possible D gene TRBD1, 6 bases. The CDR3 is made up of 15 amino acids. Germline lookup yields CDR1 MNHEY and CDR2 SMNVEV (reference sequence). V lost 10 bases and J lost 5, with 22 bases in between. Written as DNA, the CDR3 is TGTGCCACCGATCTTACTGGACAGATGAGAGATACGCAGTATTTT. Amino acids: CATDLTGQMRDTQYF.

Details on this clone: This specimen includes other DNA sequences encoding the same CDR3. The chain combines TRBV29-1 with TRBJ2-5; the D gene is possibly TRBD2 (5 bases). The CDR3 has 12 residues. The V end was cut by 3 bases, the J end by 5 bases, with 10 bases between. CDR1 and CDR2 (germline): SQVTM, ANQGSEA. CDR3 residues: CSVDRGGETQYF. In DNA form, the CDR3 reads TGCAGCGTTGACCGGGGTGGGGAGACCCAGTACTTC.

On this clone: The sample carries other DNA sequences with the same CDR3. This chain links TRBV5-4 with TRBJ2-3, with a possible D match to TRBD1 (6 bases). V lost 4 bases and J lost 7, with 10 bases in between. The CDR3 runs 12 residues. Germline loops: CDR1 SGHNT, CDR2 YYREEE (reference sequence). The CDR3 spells CASSLGQYTQYF. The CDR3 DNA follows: TGTGCCAGCAGCCTTGGACAGTATACGCAGTATTTT.

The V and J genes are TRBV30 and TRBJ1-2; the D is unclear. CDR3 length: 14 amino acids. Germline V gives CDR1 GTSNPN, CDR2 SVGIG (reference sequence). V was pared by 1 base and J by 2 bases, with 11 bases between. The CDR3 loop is CAWSGITVNYGYTF. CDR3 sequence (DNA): TGTGCCTGGAGTGGGATCACCGTAAACTATGGCTACACCTTC.

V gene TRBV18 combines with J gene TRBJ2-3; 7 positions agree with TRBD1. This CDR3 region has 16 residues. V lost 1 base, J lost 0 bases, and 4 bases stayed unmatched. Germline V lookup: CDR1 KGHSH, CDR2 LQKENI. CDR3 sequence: CASSPLQGTSTDTQYF. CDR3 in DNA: TGTGCCAGCTCACCACTACAGGGGACGAGCACAGATACGCAGTATTTT.

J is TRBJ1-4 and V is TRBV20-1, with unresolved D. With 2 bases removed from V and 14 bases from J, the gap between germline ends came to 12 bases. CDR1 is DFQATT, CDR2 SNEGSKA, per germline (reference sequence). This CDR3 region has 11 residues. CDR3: CSARSPGGLFF. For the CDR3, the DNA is TGCAGTGCTAGATCTCCGGGTGGCCTGTTTTTT.

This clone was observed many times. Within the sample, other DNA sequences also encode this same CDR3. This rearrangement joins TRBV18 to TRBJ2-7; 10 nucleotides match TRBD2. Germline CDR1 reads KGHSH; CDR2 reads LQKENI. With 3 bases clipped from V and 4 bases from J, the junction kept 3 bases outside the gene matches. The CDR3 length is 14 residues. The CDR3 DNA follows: TGTGCCAGCTCACCGCTAGCGGGAGATTACGAGCAGTACTTC. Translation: CASSPLAGDYEQYF.

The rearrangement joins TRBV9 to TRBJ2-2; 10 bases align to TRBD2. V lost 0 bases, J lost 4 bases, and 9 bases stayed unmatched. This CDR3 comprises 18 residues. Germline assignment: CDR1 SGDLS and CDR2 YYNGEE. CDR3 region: CASSVEPSGREGTGELFF. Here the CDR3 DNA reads TGTGCCAGCAGCGTAGAACCTAGCGGGAGAGAGGGCACCGGGGAGCTGTTTTTT. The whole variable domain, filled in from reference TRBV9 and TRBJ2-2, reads DSGVTQTPKHLITATGQRVTLRCSPRSGDLSVYWYQQSLDQGLQFLIQYYNGEERAKGNILERFSAQQFPDLHSELNLSSLELGDSALYFCASSVEPSGREGTGELFFGEGSRLTVL.

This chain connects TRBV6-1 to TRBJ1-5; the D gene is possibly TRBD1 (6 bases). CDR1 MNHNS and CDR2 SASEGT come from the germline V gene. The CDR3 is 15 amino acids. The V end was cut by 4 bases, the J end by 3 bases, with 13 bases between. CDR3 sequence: CASSGAGVSNQPQHF. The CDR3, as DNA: TGTGCCAGCAGTGGGGCAGGGGTCTCCAATCAGCCCCAGCATTTT.

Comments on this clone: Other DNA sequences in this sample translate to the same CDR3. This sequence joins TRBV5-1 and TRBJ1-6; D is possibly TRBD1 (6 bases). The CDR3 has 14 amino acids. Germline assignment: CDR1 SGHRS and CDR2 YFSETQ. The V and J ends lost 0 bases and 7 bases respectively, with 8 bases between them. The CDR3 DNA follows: TGCGCCAGCAGCTTGGCTCAGGGGAATTCACCCCTCCACTTT. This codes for CASSLAQGNSPLHF. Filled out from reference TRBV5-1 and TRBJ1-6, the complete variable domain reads KAGVTQTPRYLIKTRGQQVTLSCSPISGHRSVSWYQQTPGQGLQFLFEYFSETQRNKGNFPGRFSGRQFSNSRSEMNVSTLELGDSALYLCASSLAQGNSPLHFGNGTRLTVT.

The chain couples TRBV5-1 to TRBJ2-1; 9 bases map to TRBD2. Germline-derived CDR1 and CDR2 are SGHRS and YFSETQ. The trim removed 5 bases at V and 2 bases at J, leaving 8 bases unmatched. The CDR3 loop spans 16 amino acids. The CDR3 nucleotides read TGCGCCAGCAGGCCTTTAGCGGGAGTTACCTACAATGAGCAGTTCTTC. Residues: CASRPLAGVTYNEQFF.

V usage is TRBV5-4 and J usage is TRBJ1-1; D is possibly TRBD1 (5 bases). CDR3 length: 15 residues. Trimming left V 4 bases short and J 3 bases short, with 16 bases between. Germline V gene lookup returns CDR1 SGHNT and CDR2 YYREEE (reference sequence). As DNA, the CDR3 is TGTGCCAGCAGCCCCACTCAGGGCCTTTACACTGAAGCTTTCTTT. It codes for CASSPTQGLYTEAFF.

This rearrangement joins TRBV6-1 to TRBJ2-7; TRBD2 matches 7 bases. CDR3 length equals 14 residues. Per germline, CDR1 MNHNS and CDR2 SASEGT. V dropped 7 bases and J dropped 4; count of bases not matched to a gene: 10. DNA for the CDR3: TGTGCCAGCAAGAGCGGGGCCGGGGGGTACGAGCAGTACTTC. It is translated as CASKSGAGGYEQYF.

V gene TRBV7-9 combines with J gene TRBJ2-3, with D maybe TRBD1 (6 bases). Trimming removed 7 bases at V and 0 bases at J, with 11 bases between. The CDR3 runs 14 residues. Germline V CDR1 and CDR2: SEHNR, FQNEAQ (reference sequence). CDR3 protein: CASTRQESTDTQYF. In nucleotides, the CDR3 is TGTGCCAGCACACGACAGGAAAGCACAGATACGCAGTATTTT.

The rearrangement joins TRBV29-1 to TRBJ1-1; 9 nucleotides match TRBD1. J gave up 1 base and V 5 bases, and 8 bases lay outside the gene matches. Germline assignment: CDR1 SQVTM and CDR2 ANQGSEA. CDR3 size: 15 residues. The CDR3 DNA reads TGCAGCGTTATCGAAGGGACAGGGAGGAACACTGAAGCTTTCTTT. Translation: CSVIEGTGRNTEAFF. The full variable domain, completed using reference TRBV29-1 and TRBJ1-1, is SAVISQKPSRDICQRGTSLTIQCQVDSQVTMMFWYRQQPGQSLTLIATANQGSEATYESGFVIDKFPISRPNLTFSTLTVSNMSPEDSSIYLCSVIEGTGRNTEAFFGQGTRLTVV.

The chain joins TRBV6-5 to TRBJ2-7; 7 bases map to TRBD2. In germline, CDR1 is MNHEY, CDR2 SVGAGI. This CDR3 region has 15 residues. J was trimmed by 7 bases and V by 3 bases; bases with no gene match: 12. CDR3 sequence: CASSYMGGTLWEQYF. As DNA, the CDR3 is TGTGCCAGCAGTTATATGGGGGGGACCTTATGGGAGCAGTACTTC.

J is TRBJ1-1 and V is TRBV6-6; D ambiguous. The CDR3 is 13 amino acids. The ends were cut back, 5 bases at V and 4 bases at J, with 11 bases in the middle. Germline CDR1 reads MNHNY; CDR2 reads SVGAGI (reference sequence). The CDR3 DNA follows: TGTGCCAGCAGTCGCACGACGGTCACTGAAGCTTTCTTT. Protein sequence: CASSRTTVTEAFF.

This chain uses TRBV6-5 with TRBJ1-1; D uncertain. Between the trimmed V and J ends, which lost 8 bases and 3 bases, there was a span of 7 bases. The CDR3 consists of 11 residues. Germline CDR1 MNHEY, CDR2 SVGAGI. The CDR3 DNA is TGTGCCAGCGTAAGGGACACTGAAGCTTTCTTT. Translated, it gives CASVRDTEAFF.